Following are 4 T cell receptor beta chains from one sample sequenced in a study of CD8 T cells in Susac syndrome. The RNA input was roughly 0.5 to 1 ug, and it was reverse transcribed with random hexamers. TCRdb processed the immunoSEQ multiplex PCR reads anew with MiXCR; each CDR3 protein has one entry. The data show around 170,000 distinct CDR3 sequences, around 94% seen once. Sequencing input: CD4+ T cells from PBMCs. The receptors come from a human donor with Susac syndrome.

This sequence joins TRBV20-1 and TRBJ1-5; TRBD1 matches 7 bases. V lost 6 bases to trimming and J lost 7 bases; unmatched junction nucleotides: 6. Germline V gives CDR1 DFQATT, CDR2 SNEGSKA (reference sequence). CDR3 length: 12 amino acids. The CDR3 coding sequence is TGCAGTGCCTGGGACAGTGGCCAGCCCCAGCATTTT. Residues: CSAWDSGQPQHF.

Only one count was recorded for this clonotype. This chain connects TRBV9 to TRBJ2-3; a possible D gene is TRBD2 (6 bases). V was trimmed by 4 bases and J by 4 bases, leaving 16 bases between them. The length of the CDR3 is 15 residues. The germline gives CDR1 SGDLS, CDR2 YYNGEE. CDR3 nucleotide sequence: TGTGCCAGCAGCTCCCCTCGGCGGGGAGCAGATACGCAGTATTTT. Its protein is CASSSPRRGADTQYF. The full variable domain, with the rest looked up from reference TRBV9 and TRBJ2-3, is DSGVTQTPKHLITATGQRVTLRCSPRSGDLSVYWYQQSLDQGLQFLIQYYNGEERAKGNILERFSAQQFPDLHSELNLSSLELGDSALYFCASSSPRRGADTQYFGPGTRLTVL.

This chain links TRBV20-1 with TRBJ1-2; 7 bases are shared with TRBD1. The CDR3 consists of 11 residues. Per the germline V gene, CDR1 is DFQATT and CDR2 is SNEGSKA (reference sequence). The V and J ends lost 5 bases and 7 bases, in that order; junction bases with no gene match: 4. The CDR3 DNA follows: TGCAGTGCTTTACAGGGGTTTGGCTACACCTTC. Its translation is CSALQGFGYTF.

The genes are TRBV7-3 and TRBJ2-5; D remains unclear. The V gene lost 1 base and the J gene lost 1 base, with 7 bases spanning the gap. Germline V gene lookup returns CDR1 SGHTA and CDR2 FQGTGA. The CDR3 totals 14 residues. The CDR3, as DNA: TGTGCCAGCAGCTTAAAAGGTCTCCAAGAGACCCAGTACTTC. It yields the protein CASSLKGLQETQYF.